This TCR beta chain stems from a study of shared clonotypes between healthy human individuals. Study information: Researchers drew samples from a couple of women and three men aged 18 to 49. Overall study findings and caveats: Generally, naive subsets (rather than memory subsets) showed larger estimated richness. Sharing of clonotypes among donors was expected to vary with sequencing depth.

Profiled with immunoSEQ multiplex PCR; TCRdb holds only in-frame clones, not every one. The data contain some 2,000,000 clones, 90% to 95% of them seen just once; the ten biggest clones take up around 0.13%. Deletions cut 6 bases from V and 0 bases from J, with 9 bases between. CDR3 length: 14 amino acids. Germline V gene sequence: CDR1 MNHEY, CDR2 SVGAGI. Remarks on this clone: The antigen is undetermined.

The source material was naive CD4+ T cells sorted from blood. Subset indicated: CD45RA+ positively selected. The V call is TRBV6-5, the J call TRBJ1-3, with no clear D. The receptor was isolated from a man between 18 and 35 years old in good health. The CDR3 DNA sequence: TGTGCCAGCAGAGTTGGAACCTCTGGAAACACCATATATTTT. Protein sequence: CASRVGTSGNTIYF.